This T cell receptor beta chain appears in the sequencing data of a study of T-cell memory formation after mild COVID-19. Study context: Clusters of TCRs were largely donor specific.

Study observations and caveats: Day 15 to 85 contracting clones showed balanced CD4/CD8; day 15 to 37 expanders favored CD4+. Pre-infection memory harbored some responding clones, suggesting cross-reactive memory joined.

Each CDR3 protein gets one entry after TCRdb re-called the 5' RACE reads with MiXCR. The data hold around 180,000 distinct CDR3 sequences, with more than 15% observed a single time. Germline V gene lookup returns CDR1 SGHAT and CDR2 FQNNGV. The V end lost 3 bases, the J end lost 3 bases, and 11 bases lay between the germline ends. The CDR3 has 15 amino acids. A word on this clonotype: Its antigen is unidentified.

V usage is TRBV11-2 and J usage is TRBJ2-2; D is undetermined. The sample taken for sequencing was PBMCs or a T cell subset sorted from them (not recorded which). The receptor was derived from an adult woman who had mild COVID-19 (a few samples of this study predate the infection). Cell type and time point are not known. The CDR3 reads CASSLQESDTGELFF. The CDR3 DNA reads as TGTGCCAGCAGCTTGCAGGAGTCAGACACCGGGGAGCTGTTTTTT.